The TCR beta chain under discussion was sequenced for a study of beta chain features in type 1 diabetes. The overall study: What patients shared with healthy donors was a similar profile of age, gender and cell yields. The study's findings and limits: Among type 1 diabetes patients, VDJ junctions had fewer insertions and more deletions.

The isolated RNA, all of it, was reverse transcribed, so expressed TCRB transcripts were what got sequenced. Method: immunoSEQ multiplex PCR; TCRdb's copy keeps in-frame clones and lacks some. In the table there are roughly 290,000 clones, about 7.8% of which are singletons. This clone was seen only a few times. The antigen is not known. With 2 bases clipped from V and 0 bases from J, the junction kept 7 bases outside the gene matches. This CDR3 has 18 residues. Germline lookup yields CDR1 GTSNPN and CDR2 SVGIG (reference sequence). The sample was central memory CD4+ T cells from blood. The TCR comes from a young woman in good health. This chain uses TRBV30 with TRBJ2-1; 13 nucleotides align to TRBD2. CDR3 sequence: CAWSLRTSGRPSYNEQFF. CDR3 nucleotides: TGTGCCTGGAGTCTAAGGACTAGCGGGAGACCCTCCTACAATGAGCAGTTCTTC.